This T cell receptor beta chain derives from a study of blood T cell repertoires in COVID-19. Study information: Both acute and convalescent COVID-19 samples were obtained from the United States, Italy and Spain.

In the authors' methods: It was from reference gene primer amplification that nucleated cell counts were estimated. Measured with immunoSEQ multiplex PCR; TCRdb has only the in-frame clones, and not every one. The V and J calls and clone size come from that table; D and trimming were worked out from the DNA. This table has tens of thousands of clones, about four fifths appearing once. V was pared by 2 bases and J by 4 bases, with 12 bases between. This CDR3 is 14 amino acids long. Germline CDR1 is MNHEY and CDR2 is SMNVEV (reference sequence). The source is an elderly woman with active or convalescent COVID-19. The chain uses TRBV27 and TRBJ2-7; weak D call: TRBD1 (6 bases). Sequences were obtained from peripheral blood. The CDR3 sequence: CASSLGGTEYEQYF. The CDR3 DNA reads TGTGCCAGCAGTTTAGGGGGCACGGAGTACGAGCAGTACTTC.